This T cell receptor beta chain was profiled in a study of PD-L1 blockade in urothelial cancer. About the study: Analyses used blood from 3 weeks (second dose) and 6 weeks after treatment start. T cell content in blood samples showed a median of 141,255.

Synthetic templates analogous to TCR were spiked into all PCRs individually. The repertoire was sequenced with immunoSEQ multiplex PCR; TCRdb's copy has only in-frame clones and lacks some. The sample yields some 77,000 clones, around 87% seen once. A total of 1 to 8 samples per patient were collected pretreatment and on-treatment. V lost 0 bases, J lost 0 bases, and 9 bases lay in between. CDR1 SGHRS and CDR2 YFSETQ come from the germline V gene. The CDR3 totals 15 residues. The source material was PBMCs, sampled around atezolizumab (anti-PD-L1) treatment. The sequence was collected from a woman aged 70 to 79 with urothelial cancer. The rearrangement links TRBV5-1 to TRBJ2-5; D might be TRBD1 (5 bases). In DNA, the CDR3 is TGCGCCAGCAGCTTGGCCGCGACAGACCAAGAGACCCAGTACTTC. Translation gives CASSLAATDQETQYF.